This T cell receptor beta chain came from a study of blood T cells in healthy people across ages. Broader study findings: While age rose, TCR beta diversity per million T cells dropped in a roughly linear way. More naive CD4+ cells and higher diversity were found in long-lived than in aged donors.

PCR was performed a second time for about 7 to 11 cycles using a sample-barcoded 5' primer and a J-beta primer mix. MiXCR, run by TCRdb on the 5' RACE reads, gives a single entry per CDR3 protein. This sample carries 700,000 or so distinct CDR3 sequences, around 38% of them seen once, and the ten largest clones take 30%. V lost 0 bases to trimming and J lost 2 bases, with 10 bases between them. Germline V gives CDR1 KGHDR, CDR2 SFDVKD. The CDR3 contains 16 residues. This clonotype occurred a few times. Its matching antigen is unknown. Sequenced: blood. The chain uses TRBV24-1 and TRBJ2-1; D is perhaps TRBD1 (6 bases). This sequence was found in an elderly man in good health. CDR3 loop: CATSDLNGTTYNEQFF. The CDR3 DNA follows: TGTGCCACCAGTGATTTGAACGGGACAACCTACAATGAGCAGTTCTTC.